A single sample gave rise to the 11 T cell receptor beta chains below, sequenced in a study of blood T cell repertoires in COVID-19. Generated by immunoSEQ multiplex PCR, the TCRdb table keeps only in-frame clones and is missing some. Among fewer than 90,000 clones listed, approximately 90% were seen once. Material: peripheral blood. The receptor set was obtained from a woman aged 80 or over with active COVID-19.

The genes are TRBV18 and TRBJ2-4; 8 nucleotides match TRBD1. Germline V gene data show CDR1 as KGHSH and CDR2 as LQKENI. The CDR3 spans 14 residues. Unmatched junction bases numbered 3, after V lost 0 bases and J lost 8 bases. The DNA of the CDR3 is TGTGCCAGCTCACCACCGGGGACAGGCCACATTCAGTACTTC. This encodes CASSPPGTGHIQYF. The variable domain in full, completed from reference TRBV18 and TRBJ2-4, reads NAGVMQNPRHLVRRRGQEARLRCSPMKGHSHVYWYRQLPEEGLKFMVYLQKENIIDESGMPKERFSAEFPKEGPSILRIQQVVRGDSAAYFCASSPPGTGHIQYFGAGTRLSVL.

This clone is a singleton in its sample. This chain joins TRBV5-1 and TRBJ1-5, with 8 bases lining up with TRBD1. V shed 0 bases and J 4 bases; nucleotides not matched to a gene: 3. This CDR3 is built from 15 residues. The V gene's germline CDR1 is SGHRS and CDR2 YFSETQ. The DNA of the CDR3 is TGCGCCAGCAGCTTGGACGGACAGGGTAATCAGCCCCAGCATTTT. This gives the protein CASSLDGQGNQPQHF.

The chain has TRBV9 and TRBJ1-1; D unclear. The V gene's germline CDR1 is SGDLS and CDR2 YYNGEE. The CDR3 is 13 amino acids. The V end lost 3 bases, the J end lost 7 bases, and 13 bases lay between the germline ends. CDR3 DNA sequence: TGTGCCAGCAGCGCCCTCCATGGGCGTGAAGCTTTCTTT. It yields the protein CASSALHGREAFF. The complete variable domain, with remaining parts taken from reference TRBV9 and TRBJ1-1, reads DSGVTQTPKHLITATGQRVTLRCSPRSGDLSVYWYQQSLDQGLQFLIQYYNGEERAKGNILERFSAQQFPDLHSELNLSSLELGDSALYFCASSALHGREAFFGQGTRLTVV.

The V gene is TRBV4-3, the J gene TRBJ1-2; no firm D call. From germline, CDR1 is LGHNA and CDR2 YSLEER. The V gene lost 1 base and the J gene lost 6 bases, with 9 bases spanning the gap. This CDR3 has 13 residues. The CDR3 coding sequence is TGCGCCAGCAGCCAAGTGTACGGGGATGGCTACACCTTC. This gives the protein CASSQVYGDGYTF.

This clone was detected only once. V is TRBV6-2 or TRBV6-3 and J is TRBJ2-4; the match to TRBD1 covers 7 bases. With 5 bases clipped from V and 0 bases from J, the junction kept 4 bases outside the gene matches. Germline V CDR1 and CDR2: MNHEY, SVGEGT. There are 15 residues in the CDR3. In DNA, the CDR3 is TGTGCCAGCAGTCGACAGGGCTCAGCCAAAAACATTCAGTACTTC. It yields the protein CASSRQGSAKNIQYF.

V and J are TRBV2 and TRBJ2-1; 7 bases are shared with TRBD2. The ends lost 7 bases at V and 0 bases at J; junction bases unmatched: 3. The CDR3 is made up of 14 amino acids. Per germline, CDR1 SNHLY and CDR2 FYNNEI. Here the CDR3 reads CASNREASYNEQFF. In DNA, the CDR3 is TGTGCCAGCAACCGGGAGGCCTCCTACAATGAGCAGTTCTTC. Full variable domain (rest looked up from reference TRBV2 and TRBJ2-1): EPEVTQTPSHQVTQMGQEVILRCVPISNHLYFYWYRQILGQKVEFLVSFYNNEISEKSEIFDDQFSVERPDGSNFTLKIRSTKLEDSAMYFCASNREASYNEQFFGPGTRLTVL.

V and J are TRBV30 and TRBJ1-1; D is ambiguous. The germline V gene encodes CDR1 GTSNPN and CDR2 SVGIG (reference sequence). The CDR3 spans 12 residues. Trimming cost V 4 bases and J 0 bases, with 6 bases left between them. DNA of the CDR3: TGTGCCTGGATGGACTTGAACACTGAAGCTTTCTTT. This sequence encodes CAWMDLNTEAFF.

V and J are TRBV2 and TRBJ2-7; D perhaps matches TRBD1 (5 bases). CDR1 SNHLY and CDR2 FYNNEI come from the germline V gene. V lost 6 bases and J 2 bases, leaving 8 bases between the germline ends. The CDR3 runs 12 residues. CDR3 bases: TGTGCCAGCAGGGACACCCCCTACGAGCAGTACTTC. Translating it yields CASRDTPYEQYF. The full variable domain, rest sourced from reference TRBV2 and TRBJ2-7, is EPEVTQTPSHQVTQMGQEVILRCVPISNHLYFYWYRQILGQKVEFLVSFYNNEISEKSEIFDDQFSVERPDGSNFTLKIRSTKLEDSAMYFCASRDTPYEQYFGPGTRLTVT.

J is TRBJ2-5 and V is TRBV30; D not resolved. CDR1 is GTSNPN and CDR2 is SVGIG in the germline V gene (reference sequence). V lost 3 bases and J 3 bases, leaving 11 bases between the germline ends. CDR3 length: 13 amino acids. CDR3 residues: CAWRLRAKETQYF. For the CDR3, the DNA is TGTGCCTGGAGATTACGCGCGAAAGAGACCCAGTACTTC.

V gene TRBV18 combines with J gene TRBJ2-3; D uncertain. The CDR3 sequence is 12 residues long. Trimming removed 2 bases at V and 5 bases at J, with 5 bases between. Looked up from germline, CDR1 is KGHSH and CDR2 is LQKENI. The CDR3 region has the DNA TGTGCCAGCTCACCAGCGTTAGATACGCAGTATTTT. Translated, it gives CASSPALDTQYF. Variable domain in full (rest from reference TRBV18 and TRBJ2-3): NAGVMQNPRHLVRRRGQEARLRCSPMKGHSHVYWYRQLPEEGLKFMVYLQKENIIDESGMPKERFSAEFPKEGPSILRIQQVVRGDSAAYFCASSPALDTQYFGPGTRLTVL.

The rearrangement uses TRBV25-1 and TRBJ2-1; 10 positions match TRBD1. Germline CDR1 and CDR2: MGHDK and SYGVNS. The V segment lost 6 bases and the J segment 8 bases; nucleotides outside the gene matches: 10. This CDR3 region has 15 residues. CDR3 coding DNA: TGTGCCAGCAGCTCCCCCGGGACAGGGGCGGATGAGCAGTTCTTC. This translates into CASSSPGTGADEQFF.